One sample yielded the 12 T cell receptor beta chains listed below, sequenced in a study of blood T cell repertoires in COVID-19. TCRdb keeps only in-frame clones here, not all; method: immunoSEQ multiplex PCR. The table records about 83,000 clones, roughly nine tenths of them present only once. Sample: peripheral blood. The receptors were sampled from a woman at least 80 years old with active or convalescent COVID-19.

The V and J genes are TRBV2 and TRBJ2-7; no definite D call. V was cut by 0 bases and J by 1 base, with 10 bases left in between. Germline V gives CDR1 SNHLY, CDR2 FYNNEI. This CDR3 comprises 15 residues. This chain's CDR3 is CASSEARGDSYEQYF. The CDR3 DNA reads TGTGCCAGCAGTGAAGCGCGAGGAGATTCCTACGAGCAGTACTTC.

The chain uses TRBV28 and TRBJ1-1; weak D call: TRBD1 (5 bases). Germline values: CDR1 MDHEN, CDR2 SYDVKM. The CDR3 is 15 residues long. V gave up 2 bases and J gave up 0 bases, with 10 bases separating them. CDR3 region: CASSLPRRVNTEAFF. In DNA, the CDR3 is TGTGCCAGCAGTTTACCTCGCAGGGTGAACACTGAAGCTTTCTTT.

This clone appeared a single time. The chain is built from TRBV28 and TRBJ2-7; TRBD1 matches at 7 bases. Germline V gene sequence: CDR1 MDHEN, CDR2 SYDVKM. The trim removed 4 bases at V and 4 bases at J, leaving 4 bases unmatched. The CDR3 has 13 amino acids. The CDR3 DNA sequence: TGTGCCAGCAGTTCGGGACAGTTATACGAGCAGTACTTC. As protein: CASSSGQLYEQYF.

This clone was seen a single time. The V gene is TRBV30, the J gene TRBJ1-5; 9 bases agree with TRBD1. CDR1 and CDR2 from the germline V gene are GTSNPN and SVGIG (reference sequence). This CDR3 has 19 amino acids. The V segment lost 0 bases and the J segment 7 bases; nucleotides outside the gene matches: 19. CDR3 DNA sequence: TGTGCCTGGAGTGTAGGGGAGCACAAAACAGGGGGCCTATCCCAGCCCCAGCATTTT. Its protein is CAWSVGEHKTGGLSQPQHF.

Points on this clone: Other DNA sequences from this sample encode an identical CDR3 as well. This chain links TRBV7-2 with TRBJ2-5; 7 nucleotides match TRBD2. J lost 1 base, V lost 3 bases, and 2 bases had no gene match. Germline values: CDR1 SGHTA, CDR2 FQGNSA. The CDR3 has 14 residues. This CDR3 is CASSLGGGQETQYF. For the CDR3, the DNA is TGTGCCAGCAGCTTGGGGGGGGGCCAAGAGACCCAGTACTTC.

V gene TRBV7-9 combines with J gene TRBJ2-3; 7 positions agree with TRBD1. Germline CDR1 SEHNR, CDR2 FQNEAQ (reference sequence). There are 16 residues in the CDR3. The V gene end was trimmed by 1 base and the J gene end by 5 bases; junction bases not matched to a gene: 9. The CDR3 nucleotides are TGTGCCAGCAGCTTAGGGGAGACAGGGTCTATAGATACGCAGTATTTT. Translation: CASSLGETGSIDTQYF.

The chain couples TRBV4-3 to TRBJ2-7; a weak D match, TRBD1 (6 bases). Germline V gene data show CDR1 as LGHNA and CDR2 as YSLEER. V was cut by 0 bases and J by 0 bases, with 9 bases left in between. The CDR3 is 15 amino acids. CDR3 bases: TGCGCCAGCAGCCAAGAGAACAGGGCCTCCTACGAGCAGTACTTC. This gives the protein CASSQENRASYEQYF.

The chain is built from TRBV27 and TRBJ1-6; D not certain. The CDR3 contains 12 residues. V was clipped by 2 bases and J by 7 bases, with 3 bases between them. Looked up from germline, CDR1 is MNHEY and CDR2 is SMNVEV (reference sequence). CDR3 sequence: CASSLTNSPLHF. CDR3 in DNA: TGTGCCAGCAGTTTAACAAATTCACCCCTCCACTTT.

This chain links TRBV7-9 with TRBJ2-7; 7 nucleotides match TRBD1. Germline CDR1 reads SEHNR; CDR2 reads FQNEAQ (reference sequence). The CDR3 totals 15 residues. The ends lost 6 bases at V and 3 bases at J; junction bases unmatched: 11. CDR3 sequence reads: CASRSGSGQNYEQYF. CDR3 DNA: TGTGCCAGCAGGTCGGGGTCGGGACAGAACTACGAGCAGTACTTC. Together with reference TRBV7-9 and TRBJ2-7, the CDR3 gives the full variable domain: DTGVSQNPRHKITKRGQNVTFRCDPISEHNRLYWYRQTLGQGPEFLTYFQNEAQLEKSRLLSDRFSAERPKGSFSTLEIQRTEQGDSAMYLCASRSGSGQNYEQYFGPGTRLTVT.

J is TRBJ2-2 and V is TRBV19; 8 bases are a match to TRBD1. CDR3 length: 16 residues. The V segment lost 5 bases and the J segment 0 bases; nucleotides outside the gene matches: 5. Germline CDR1 and CDR2: LNHDA and SQIVND (reference sequence). The CDR3 DNA reads as TGTGCCAGTAGTTTCGGGACAGGTCCGAACACCGGGGAGCTGTTTTTT. Translation: CASSFGTGPNTGELFF.

The chain has TRBV12-3 or TRBV12-4 and TRBJ2-3; the D gene is possibly TRBD1 (5 bases). V dropped 2 bases and J dropped 8 bases, with 11 bases sitting between them. The length of the CDR3 is 13 residues. The CDR3 spells CASSLQGSGTQYF. As DNA, the CDR3 is TGTGCCAGCAGTTTACAGGGTTCGGGTACGCAGTATTTT.

This rearrangement joins TRBV7-2 to TRBJ2-5; 10 bases fit TRBD2. This CDR3 is built from 17 residues. The germline CDR1 and CDR2 sequences are SGHTA and FQGNSA. J was trimmed by 7 bases and V by 6 bases; bases with no gene match: 17. The CDR3 loop is CASRPQRGGFISPTQYF. Written as DNA, the CDR3 is TGTGCCAGCAGACCCCAGCGGGGGGGTTTCATTTCACCGACCCAGTACTTC. The full variable domain, with the rest looked up from reference TRBV7-2 and TRBJ2-5, is GAGVSQSPSNKVTEKGKDVELRCDPISGHTALYWYRQSLGQGLEFLIYFQGNSAPDKSGLPSDRFSAERTGGSVSTLTIQRTQQEDSAVYLCASRPQRGGFISPTQYFGPGTRLLVL.